This is a list of T cell receptor beta chains from one sample in a study of blood T cells in healthy people across ages. One entry per CDR3 protein, called by TCRdb with MiXCR from the 5' RACE reads. Counted here are about 1,000,000 distinct CDR3 sequences, around 45% occurring once; the ten biggest clones make up approximately 19%. Sample: blood. The source of these receptors is a woman aged 55-69 years in good health. The CDR3 runs from the conserved cysteine through the conserved F or W. D genes are given only for firm matches.

V gene,CDR3 length,J gene,D gene,CDR3 protein
TRBV12-5,15,TRBJ1-2,-,CASGLTRGFNYGYTF
TRBV28,15,TRBJ2-7,TRBD1,CASSLAGQGSDEQYF
TRBV30,15,TRBJ2-1,TRBD2,CAWLDSGRSYNEQFF
TRBV9,16,TRBJ2-2,TRBD2,CASSPPLAVNTGELFF
TRBV4-1,17,TRBJ1-1,-,CASSQVGVQGWRTEAFF
TRBV16,16,TRBJ1-2,-,CASSPHVGVEVYGYTF
TRBV20-1,14,TRBJ2-1,-,CSATQDTSYNEQFF
TRBV5-1,15,TRBJ2-3,-,CASSSFAGGTDTQYF
TRBV5-1,13,TRBJ2-2,-,CASASLNTGELFF
TRBV4-1,17,TRBJ2-7,-,CASSPSLRGHVSYEQYF
TRBV29-1,14,TRBJ1-1,-,CSVTIGTAWSEAFF
TRBV2,14,TRBJ1-5,-,CASRRQASNQPQHF
TRBV20-1,13,TRBJ1-5,-,CSVAQGSNQPQHF
TRBV9,16,TRBJ2-2,-,CASSRDIPPNTGELFF
TRBV28,14,TRBJ1-5,-,CAVAGRMSNQPQHF
TRBV28,17,TRBJ2-5,-,CASSLISPAGYQETQYF
TRBV11-2,20,TRBJ2-1,TRBD2,CASSSGVGLAGGPTYNEQFF
TRBV6-6,13,TRBJ2-3,-,CASTSFGIDTQYF
TRBV3-1,15,TRBJ2-7,TRBD1,CASSPPGQSSYEQYF
TRBV2,15,TRBJ2-5,TRBD2,CASSGLAGIQETQYF
TRBV12-3/TRBV12-4,15,TRBJ2-2,-,CASSFVGLGGGELFF
TRBV20-1,16,TRBJ2-1,TRBD2,CSAREELAGASHEQFF
TRBV20-1,13,TRBJ1-1,-,CRASGGLGTEAFF
TRBV9,13,TRBJ1-2,-,CASSPGTRNGYTF
TRBV9,15,TRBJ2-1,TRBD2,CASSASGRRLDEQFF
TRBV12-3/TRBV12-4,19,TRBJ2-1,TRBD2,CASSRLTSGTTLNGNEQFF
TRBV28,14,TRBJ1-2,TRBD1,CASRGTGGQGGYTF
TRBV9,15,TRBJ1-2,-,CAGSSKGGGDYGYTF
TRBV29-1,15,TRBJ1-1,-,CSAGSGTLSNTDAFF
TRBV10-3,16,TRBJ2-2,TRBD2,CAISESLAGRLGELFF
TRBV5-1,16,TRBJ2-1,-,CASSLQEVAKYNEQFF
TRBV12-3/TRBV12-4,15,TRBJ2-7,TRBD1,CASSLKGALTYEQYF
TRBV28,18,-,-,CASSSQPGKFLVWDEQYF
TRBV28,17,-,TRBD2,CASSPPRGGREFYEQYF
TRBV5-1,13,TRBJ2-5,-,CASSPAMGETQYF
TRBV20-1,11,TRBJ1-1,-,CSLQWNTEAFF
TRBV6-2/TRBV6-3,19,TRBJ2-1,TRBD2,CASSPSPTSGRFKYNEQFF
TRBV6-5,18,-,-,CASSYSTFKAASYNEQYF
TRBV4-2,15,TRBJ2-3,-,CASSQYREITDTQYF
TRBV6-1,16,TRBJ2-3,TRBD2,CASRGSERETVDTQYF
TRBV21-1,22,TRBJ2-1,-,CASSNFISSGRSSIRGYNEQFF